Following are 22 T cell receptor beta chains from one sample sequenced in a study of blood T cell repertoires in COVID-19. Produced via immunoSEQ multiplex PCR; TCRdb's table is partial and in-frame only. This table has 100,000 or so clones, about 85% appearing once. The sample consisted of peripheral blood. The receptors were sampled from a man between 50 and 59 years old with active COVID-19.

The chain uses TRBV5-6 and TRBJ2-3; 12 nucleotides agree with TRBD2. CDR3 size: 15 residues. J was trimmed by 3 bases and V by 7 bases; bases with no gene match: 6. Germline V gene lookup returns CDR1 SGHDT and CDR2 YYEEEE. CDR3 in amino acids: CASGIGLAGTDTQYF. In nucleotides, the CDR3 is TGTGCCAGCGGAATAGGACTAGCGGGGACAGATACGCAGTATTTT.

V gene TRBV18 combines with J gene TRBJ1-1; D is possibly TRBD1 (5 bases). CDR1 is KGHSH and CDR2 is LQKENI in the germline V gene. Trimming cost V 0 bases and J 4 bases, with 15 bases left between them. The CDR3 sequence is 16 residues long. CDR3 in amino acids: CASSPPGRAVGTEAFF. CDR3 sequence (DNA): TGTGCCAGCTCACCACCGGGCAGGGCAGTCGGCACTGAAGCTTTCTTT.

This sequence joins TRBV5-8 and TRBJ2-1; a possible D gene is TRBD1 (7 bases). Trimming took 4 bases from V and 6 from J, leaving 26 bases between them. The CDR3 length is 18 residues. Germline assignment: CDR1 SGHTS and CDR2 YDEGEE. The CDR3 DNA reads as TGTGCCAGCAGCCCGGGGGTTGGTTACAGGGGCCCCCCCAATGAGCAGTTCTTC. As protein: CASSPGVGYRGPPNEQFF.

The chain links TRBV18 to TRBJ1-4; possibly TRBD1 for D (6 bases). Trimming cost V 5 bases and J 0 bases, with 7 bases left between them. Germline lookup yields CDR1 KGHSH and CDR2 LQKENI. The CDR3 consists of 14 residues. The CDR3 reads CASSEGATNEKLFF. The CDR3, as DNA: TGTGCCAGCTCAGAGGGGGCAACTAATGAAAAACTGTTTTTT.

This clone appeared a single time. CDR3 region: CTSSPKWTTGSAYEQYF. The CDR3 DNA reads as TGCACCAGCAGCCCCAAATGGACGACAGGCAGCGCCTACGAGCAGTACTTC. The chain combines TRBV1 with TRBJ2-7; the table calls TRBD1, which could not be checked here. TRBV1 is assigned pseudogene status. The CDR3 covers 17 residues.

The chain uses TRBV5-4 and TRBJ1-2; D possibly corresponds to TRBD1 (5 bases). Per germline, CDR1 SGHNT and CDR2 YYREEE (reference sequence). This CDR3 is 15 amino acids long. Trimming left V 4 bases short and J 0 bases short, with 13 bases between. The CDR3 region has the DNA TGTGCCAGCAGCCCTCCGGGGGGAACTAACTATGGCTACACCTTC. It encodes CASSPPGGTNYGYTF.

V usage is TRBV6-1 and J usage is TRBJ1-2; a weak D match, TRBD1 (5 bases). The ends were cut back, 2 bases at V and 4 bases at J, with 11 bases in the middle. The germline V gene encodes CDR1 MNHNS and CDR2 SASEGT. This CDR3 spans 14 amino acids. CDR3 nucleotide sequence: TGTGCCAGCAGTGAATACACGGGGGGCTATGGCTACACCTTC. Translating gives CASSEYTGGYGYTF.

This sequence joins TRBV5-1 and TRBJ1-6, with 8 nucleotides matching TRBD1. Germline V lookup: CDR1 SGHRS, CDR2 YFSETQ. After removal of 0 bases from V and 6 bases from J, the junction contained 5 bases not matched to a gene. The CDR3 is 16 residues long. The CDR3 DNA reads TGCGCCAGCAGCTTGGTTCTGGGACAGGTTAATTCACCCCTCCACTTT. It translates to CASSLVLGQVNSPLHF.

V gene TRBV11-2 combines with J gene TRBJ1-4; D is possibly TRBD1 (6 bases). This CDR3 is 15 amino acids long. Germline-derived CDR1 and CDR2 are SGHAT and FQNNGV. V lost 6 bases, J lost 7 bases, and 18 bases lay in between. The CDR3 DNA sequence: TGTGCCAGCAGAGCTCAGGGGATAATGGGTGAAAAACTGTTTTTT. This gives the protein CASRAQGIMGEKLFF.

This chain joins TRBV13 and TRBJ1-6; 9 nucleotides align to TRBD1. The CDR3 runs 18 residues. Germline loops: CDR1 PRHDT, CDR2 FYEKMQ (reference sequence). Trimming cost V 0 bases and J 6 bases; bases outside gene matches: 9. Here the CDR3 reads CASSLGFGGQGSNSPLHF. CDR3 in DNA: TGTGCCAGCAGCTTAGGCTTTGGGGGACAGGGATCTAATTCACCCCTCCACTTT.

This rearrangement joins TRBV11-2 to TRBJ1-3; no clear D. Trimming cost V 2 bases and J 0 bases, with 8 bases left between them. CDR3 length equals 15 residues. The germline V gene encodes CDR1 SGHAT and CDR2 FQNNGV. The CDR3 coding sequence is TGTGCCAGCAGCTTAACGGGAGGCTCTGGAAACACCATATATTTT. Amino acids: CASSLTGGSGNTIYF.

The V gene is TRBV3-1 (or the pseudogene TRBV3-2), the J gene TRBJ1-1; a weak D match, TRBD1 (5 bases). V was shortened by 4 bases and J by 3 bases, with 18 bases between the two germline ends. Germline assignment: CDR1 LGHDT and CDR2 YNNKEL (reference sequence). This CDR3 is built from 16 residues. The CDR3 spells CASSRWEAGRDTEAFF. The CDR3 DNA reads TGTGCCAGCAGCCGTTGGGAGGCAGGGAGAGACACTGAAGCTTTCTTT.

The chain recombines TRBV12-3 or TRBV12-4 with TRBJ2-2; possibly TRBD2 for D (6 bases). This CDR3 has 13 amino acids. Trimming removed 1 base at V and 8 bases at J, with 8 bases between. The CDR3, as DNA: TGTGCCAGCAGTTTAGGGAGGGGAGGGGAGCTGTTTTTT. Protein: CASSLGRGGELFF.

This rearrangement joins TRBV4-1 to TRBJ1-4, with TRBD1 identical over 7 bases. The junction had 0 bases not matched to a gene; V was cut back by 3 bases and J by 8 bases. The V gene's germline CDR1 is MGHRA and CDR2 YSYEKL. CDR3 length equals 12 residues. The CDR3 DNA reads TGCGCCAGCAGCCAGACAGGGGAAAAACTGTTTTTT. Translating it yields CASSQTGEKLFF.

V and J are TRBV7-9 and TRBJ2-1; the D gene is possibly TRBD1 (6 bases). The CDR3 runs to 15 residues. V lost 5 bases, J lost 3 bases, and 14 bases lay in between. In germline, CDR1 is SEHNR, CDR2 FQNEAQ (reference sequence). The CDR3 DNA is TGTGCCAGCAGCACTTGGGGGCGCGACTACAATGAGCAGTTCTTC. Translating it yields CASSTWGRDYNEQFF.

The chain employs TRBV28 and TRBJ1-2; D not resolved. Trimming stripped 6 bases from V and 3 bases from J, with 14 bases between. The germline gives CDR1 MDHEN, CDR2 SYDVKM. This CDR3 is 14 amino acids long. In DNA form, the CDR3 reads TGTGCCAGCAGACCCCCTGGGAGGGACTATGGCTACACCTTC. Translating gives CASRPPGRDYGYTF.

The rearrangement joins TRBV19 to TRBJ2-7, with TRBD2 matching 8 bases. After removal of 7 bases from V and 1 base from J, the junction contained 3 bases not matched to a gene. CDR1 is LNHDA, CDR2 SQIVND, per germline (reference sequence). This CDR3 comprises 13 residues. CDR3 sequence (DNA): TGTGCCAGTAAGGCTAGCGGGTCCTACGAGCAGTACTTC. As protein: CASKASGSYEQYF.

This rearrangement joins TRBV7-9 to TRBJ2-1, with D maybe TRBD1 (6 bases). Trimming took 3 bases from V and 6 from J, leaving 15 bases between them. The CDR3 has 15 amino acids. CDR1 is SEHNR, CDR2 FQNEAQ, per germline (reference sequence). The CDR3 sequence: CASSFLQGQGNEQFF. As DNA, the CDR3 is TGTGCCAGCAGCTTCCTGCAGGGGCAGGGCAATGAGCAGTTCTTC.

This clone was seen only a few times. The chain uses TRBV30 and TRBJ1-3; D is ambiguous. The CDR3 sequence is 13 residues long. The V end was cut by 0 bases, the J end by 0 bases, with 3 bases between. The V gene's germline CDR1 is GTSNPN and CDR2 SVGIG (reference sequence). CDR3 in DNA: TGTGCCTGGAGTGTGAGCTCTGGAAACACCATATATTTT. Protein: CAWSVSSGNTIYF.

V is TRBV6-5 and J is TRBJ1-3, with unresolved D. There are 16 residues in the CDR3. Germline-derived CDR1 and CDR2 are MNHEY and SVGAGI. Trimming left V 2 bases short and J 4 bases short, with 15 bases between. The DNA for the CDR3 is TGTGCCAGCAGTTACGGGCGGACGGGGAGGGGAAACACCATATATTTT. It encodes CASSYGRTGRGNTIYF.

The chain recombines TRBV7-2 with TRBJ1-2, with no clear D. The CDR3 spans 12 residues. Between the trimmed V and J ends, which lost 2 bases and 2 bases, there was a span of 3 bases. Germline CDR1 SGHTA, CDR2 FQGNSA. The DNA for the CDR3 is TGTGCCAGCAGCTTACAGAACTATGGCTACACCTTC. Encoded protein: CASSLQNYGYTF.

This clone was detected a few times. The rearrangement links TRBV12-5 to TRBJ1-3, with 7 bases that match TRBD1. Trimming at V came to 4 bases and at J to 4 bases, leaving 1 base not matched to a gene. The CDR3 is made up of 13 amino acids. The germline gives CDR1 LGHNT, CDR2 FRNRAP. This chain's CDR3 is CASGWDRGNTIYF. The CDR3, as DNA: TGTGCTAGTGGTTGGGACAGAGGAAACACCATATATTTT. The variable domain in full, completed from reference TRBV12-5 and TRBJ1-3, reads DARVTQTPRHKVTEMGQEVTMRCQPILGHNTVFWYRQTMMQGLELLAYFRNRAPLDDSGMPKDRFSAEMPDATLATLKIQPSEPRDSAVYFCASGWDRGNTIYFGEGSWLTVV.